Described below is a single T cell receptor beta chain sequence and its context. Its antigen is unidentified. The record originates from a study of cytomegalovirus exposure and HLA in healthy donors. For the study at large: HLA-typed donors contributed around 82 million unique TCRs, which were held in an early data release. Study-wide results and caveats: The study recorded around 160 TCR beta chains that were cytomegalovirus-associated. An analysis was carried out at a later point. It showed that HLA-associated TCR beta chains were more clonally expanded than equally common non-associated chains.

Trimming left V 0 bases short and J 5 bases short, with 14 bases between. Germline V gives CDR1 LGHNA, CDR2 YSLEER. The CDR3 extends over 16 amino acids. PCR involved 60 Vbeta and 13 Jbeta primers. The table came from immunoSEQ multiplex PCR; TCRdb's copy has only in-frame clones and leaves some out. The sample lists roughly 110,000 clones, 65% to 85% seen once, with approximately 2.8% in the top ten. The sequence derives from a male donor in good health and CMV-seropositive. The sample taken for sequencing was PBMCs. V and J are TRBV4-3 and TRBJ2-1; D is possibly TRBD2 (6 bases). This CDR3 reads CASSQDFRESDNEQFF. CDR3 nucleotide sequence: TGCGCCAGCAGCCAAGATTTTCGGGAGTCGGACAATGAGCAGTTCTTC.